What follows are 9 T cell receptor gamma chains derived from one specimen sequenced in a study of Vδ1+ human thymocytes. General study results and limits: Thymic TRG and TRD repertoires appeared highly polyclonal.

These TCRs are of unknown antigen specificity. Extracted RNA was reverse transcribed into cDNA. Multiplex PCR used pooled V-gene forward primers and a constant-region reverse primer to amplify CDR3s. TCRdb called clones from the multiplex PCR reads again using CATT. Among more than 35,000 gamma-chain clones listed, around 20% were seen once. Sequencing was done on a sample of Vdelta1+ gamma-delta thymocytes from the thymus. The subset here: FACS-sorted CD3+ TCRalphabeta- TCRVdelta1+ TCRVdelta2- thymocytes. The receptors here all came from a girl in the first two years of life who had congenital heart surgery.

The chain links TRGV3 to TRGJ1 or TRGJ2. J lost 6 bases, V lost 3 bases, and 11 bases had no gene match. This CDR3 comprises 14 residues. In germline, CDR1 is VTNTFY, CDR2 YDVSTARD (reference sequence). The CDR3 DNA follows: TGTGCCACCTGGGACCCCACTCGAGGTTATAAGAAACTCTTT. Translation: CATWDPTRGYKKLF.

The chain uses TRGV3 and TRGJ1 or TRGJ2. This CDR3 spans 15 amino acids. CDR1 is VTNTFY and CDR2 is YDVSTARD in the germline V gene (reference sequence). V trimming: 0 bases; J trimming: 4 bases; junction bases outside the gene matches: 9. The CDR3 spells CATWDRIVGYYKKLF. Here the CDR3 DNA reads TGTGCCACCTGGGACAGGATAGTGGGGTATTATAAGAAACTCTTT.

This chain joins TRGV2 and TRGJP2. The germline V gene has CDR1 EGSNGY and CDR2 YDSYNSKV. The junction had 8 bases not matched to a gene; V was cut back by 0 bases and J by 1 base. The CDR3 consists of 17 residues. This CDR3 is CATWDGRVGSSDWIKTF. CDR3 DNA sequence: TGTGCCACCTGGGACGGGCGAGTGGGTAGTAGTGATTGGATCAAGACGTTT.

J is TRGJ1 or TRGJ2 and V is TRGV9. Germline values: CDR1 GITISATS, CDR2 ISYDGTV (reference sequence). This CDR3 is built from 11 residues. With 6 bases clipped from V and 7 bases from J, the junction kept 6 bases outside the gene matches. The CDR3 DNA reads TGTGCCTTGTGGAGAGAGTATAAGAAACTCTTT. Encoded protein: CALWREYKKLF.

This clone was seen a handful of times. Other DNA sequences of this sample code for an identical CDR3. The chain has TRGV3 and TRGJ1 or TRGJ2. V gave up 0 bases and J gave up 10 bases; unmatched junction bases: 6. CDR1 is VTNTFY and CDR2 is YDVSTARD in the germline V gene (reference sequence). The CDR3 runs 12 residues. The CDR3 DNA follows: TGTGCCACCTGGGACAGGCTTGACAAGAAACTCTTT. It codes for CATWDRLDKKLF.

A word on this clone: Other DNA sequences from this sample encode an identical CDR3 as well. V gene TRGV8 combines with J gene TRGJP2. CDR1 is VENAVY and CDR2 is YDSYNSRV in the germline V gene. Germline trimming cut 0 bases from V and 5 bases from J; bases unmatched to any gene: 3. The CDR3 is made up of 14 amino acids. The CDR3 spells CATWDRLSDWIKTF. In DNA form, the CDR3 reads TGTGCCACCTGGGATAGGCTAAGTGATTGGATCAAGACGTTT.

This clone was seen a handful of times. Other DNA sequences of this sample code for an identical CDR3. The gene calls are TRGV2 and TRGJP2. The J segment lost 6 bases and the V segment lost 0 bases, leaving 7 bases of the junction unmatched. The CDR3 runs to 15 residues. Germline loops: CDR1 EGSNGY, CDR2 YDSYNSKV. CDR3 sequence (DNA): TGTGCCACCTGGGACGGGCCGGTGGGTGATTGGATCAAGACGTTT. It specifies CATWDGPVGDWIKTF.

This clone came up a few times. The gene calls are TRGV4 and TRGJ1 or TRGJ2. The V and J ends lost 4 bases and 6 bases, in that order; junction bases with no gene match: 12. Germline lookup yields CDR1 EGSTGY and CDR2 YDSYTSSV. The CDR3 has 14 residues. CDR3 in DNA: TGTGCCACCTGGGACGGACAGAGGGGTTATAAGAAACTCTTT. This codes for CATWDGQRGYKKLF.

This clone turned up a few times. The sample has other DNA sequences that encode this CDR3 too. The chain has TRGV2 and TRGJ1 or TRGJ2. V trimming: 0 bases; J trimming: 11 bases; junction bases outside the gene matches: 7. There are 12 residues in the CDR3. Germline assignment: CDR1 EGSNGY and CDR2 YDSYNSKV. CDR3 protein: CATWDGPEEKLF. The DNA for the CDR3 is TGTGCCACCTGGGACGGGCCAGAAGAGAAACTCTTT.